The source of this T cell receptor beta chain is a study of identifying expanded T cells in peripheral blood. Sequencing used immunoSEQ multiplex PCR; TCRdb keeps in-frame clones, though not all of them. The table lists 90,000 or so clones, approximately 86% of them singletons. Healthy donors had no documented immune events, such as infections, while sampled. The receptor was isolated from a person aged 18-69 years in good health. The source material was blood.

The CDR3 coding sequence is TGTGCCAGCAGCCAAGTACGGACAGGGGTGATGGGTGCTTTCTTT. Translated: CASSQVRTGVMGAFF. V is TRBV14 and J is TRBJ1-1; the match to TRBD1 covers 9 bases. Germline CDR1 reads SGHDN; CDR2 reads FVKESK. This CDR3 is built from 15 residues. The ends lost 1 base at V and 11 bases at J; junction bases unmatched: 11.